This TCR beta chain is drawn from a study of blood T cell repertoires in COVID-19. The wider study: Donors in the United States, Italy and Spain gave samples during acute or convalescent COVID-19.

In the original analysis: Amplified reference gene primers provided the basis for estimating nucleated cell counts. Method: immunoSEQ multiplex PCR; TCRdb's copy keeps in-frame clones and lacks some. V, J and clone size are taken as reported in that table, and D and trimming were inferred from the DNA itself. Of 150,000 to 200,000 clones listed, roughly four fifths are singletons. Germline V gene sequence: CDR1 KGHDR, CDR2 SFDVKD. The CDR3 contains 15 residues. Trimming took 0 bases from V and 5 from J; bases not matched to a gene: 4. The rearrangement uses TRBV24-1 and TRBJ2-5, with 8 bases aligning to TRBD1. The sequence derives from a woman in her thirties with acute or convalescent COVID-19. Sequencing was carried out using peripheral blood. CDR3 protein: CATSDLARTGETQYF. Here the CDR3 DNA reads TGTGCCACCAGTGATTTGGCCAGGACAGGGGAGACCCAGTACTTC.